This is a list of T cell receptor beta chains from one sample in a study of Tregs in tolerant kidney transplant recipients. Generated by immunoSEQ multiplex PCR, the TCRdb table keeps only in-frame clones and is missing some. Here the sample spans tens of thousands of clones, around nine tenths being singletons. The sample here was CD4+ T cells from blood (PBMCs), taken 24 months after the transplant. Receptor source: a human patient who received a combined kidney and bone marrow transplant. A subset of T cells may come from the graft donor. Both conserved end residues are part of each CDR3. D genes are given only for firm matches. A clone size is listed for some rows: how often the clone was seen (once, few, many), or a class if it is expanded.

len	j_gene	abundance	d_gene	v_gene	CDR3nt	CDR3aa
16	TRBJ1-2	NA	NA	TRBV2	TGTGCCGTGCTGGGGTTGGGAGGGGGTCGGAGTTATGGCTACACCTTC	CAVLGLGGGRSYGYTF
14	TRBJ1-1	NA	TRBD1	TRBV9	TGTGCCAGCAGCGTAGACAGGGGGCGAAATGAAGCTTTCTTT	CASSVDRGRNEAFF
16	TRBJ2-2	NA	NA	TRBV7-8	TGTGCCATCCTCGACAGGAAGAGAACGAACACCGGGGAGCTGTTTTTT	CAILDRKRTNTGELFF
13	TRBJ1-1	NA	NA	TRBV5-8	TGTGCCAGCAGCTTGCTAGGAGACACTGAAGCTTTCTTT	CASSLLGDTEAFF
13	TRBJ2-7	NA	TRBD1	TRBV7-9	TGTGCCAGCAGCTTATTCGACAGGGACGAGCAGTACTTC	CASSLFDRDEQYF
13	TRBJ1-2	NA	TRBD1	TRBV7-3	TGTGCCAGCAGCCAAACAGGGGGAGTAGGCTACACCTTC	CASSQTGGVGYTF
16	TRBJ2-7	NA	TRBD2	TRBV9	TGTGCCAGCAGCGTAGTGGCTAGCGGGGCCCTTGGGGAGCAGTACTTC	CASSVVASGALGEQYF
14	TRBJ2-7	NA	TRBD2	TRBV6-5	TGTGCCAGCAGCCGGACTAGCGGGGTTTACGAGCAGTACTTC	CASSRTSGVYEQYF
14	TRBJ2-2	few	NA	TRBV2	TGTGCCAGCAGGGACAGCGCGAACACCGGGGAGCTGTTTTTT	CASRDSANTGELFF
15	TRBJ1-5	NA	TRBD1	TRBV19	TGTGCCAGTAGTCTTTGGGGACAGGGACAACAGCCCCAGCATTTT	CASSLWGQGQQPQHF
12	TRBJ2-7	NA	NA	TRBV9	TGTGCCAGCAGCGTCTCAGGGGACGAGCAGTACTTC	CASSVSGDEQYF
17	TRBJ2-7	once	TRBD2	TRBV28	TGTGCCAGCAGTTCAAATCGACTAGCGGGGGCCTACTACGAGCAGTACTTC	CASSSNRLAGAYYEQYF
17	TRBJ2-1	NA	TRBD2	TRBV5-6	TGTGCCAGCAGCTTGCCCTTTTTAGCGGGAGTCTACAATGAGCAGTTCTTC	CASSLPFLAGVYNEQFF
14	TRBJ2-7	NA	TRBD1	TRBV15	TGTGCCACCAGCAGAGGGACAGGGAAGCGGGAGCAGTACTTC	CATSRGTGKREQYF
13	TRBJ2-1	NA	TRBD2	TRBV30	TGTGCCTGGTCGCTAGCGGCTAACAATGAGCAGTTCTTC	CAWSLAANNEQFF
16	TRBJ2-1	NA	TRBD2	TRBV19	TGTGCCAGTACCGCTAGCGGGAGGGGCTCCTACAATGAGCAGTTCTTC	CASTASGRGSYNEQFF
17	TRBJ2-1	few	NA	TRBV4-3	TGCGCCAGCAGCCAAGACCCCCCAGCGGAGTCCTACAATGAGCAGTTCTTC	CASSQDPPAESYNEQFF
13	TRBJ2-3	NA	NA	TRBV9	TGTGCCAGCAGCGTTAGATCAATAGATACGCAGTATTTT	CASSVRSIDTQYF
16	TRBJ2-7	once	NA	TRBV11-2	TGTGCCAGCAACTCAGAGGGGCCCGGGCCAAGGTACGAGCAGTACTTC	CASNSEGPGPRYEQYF
13	TRBJ2-7	few	TRBD2	TRBV6-1	TGTGCCAGCAAGGCTAGCGGGAGCCGAGAGCAGTACTTC	CASKASGSREQYF
14	TRBJ1-1	NA	NA	TRBV11-3	TGTGCCATCACGATACAGGAGAAGAACACTGAAGCTTTCTTT	CAITIQEKNTEAFF
15	TRBJ1-6	NA	NA	TRBV30	TGTGCCTGGAGTGAAGTGGGAGCAGTTAATTCCCCCCTCCACTTT	CAWSEVGAVNSPLHF
14	TRBJ1-4	once	NA	TRBV4-1	TGCGCCAGCAGCCAAGTGGGGCGCGGTGAAAAACTGTTTTTT	CASSQVGRGEKLFF
10	TRBJ2-1	NA	NA	TRBV20-1	TGCAGTGCTAGCGCTATCGAGCAGTTCTTC	CSASAIEQFF
17	TRBJ1-1	NA	TRBD1	TRBV30	TGTGCCTGGAGTCATATCCCAGGACAGGGCGGGAGCACTGAAGCTTTCTTT	CAWSHIPGQGGSTEAFF
16	TRBJ2-3	NA	TRBD2	TRBV6-5	TGTGCCAGCAGTTACGCCCTAGCGGGGGGTTCAGATACGCAGTATTTT	CASSYALAGGSDTQYF
13	TRBJ2-6	few	NA	TRBV7-2	TGTGCCAGCACCCCCCTCGGGGCCAACGTCCTGACTTTC	CASTPLGANVLTF
13	TRBJ1-4	NA	NA	TRBV30	TGTGCCGCCACGAGGAACTCGGCGGAAAAACTGTTTTTT	CAATRNSAEKLFF
15	TRBJ2-4	NA	NA	TRBV6-5	TGTGCCAGCAGTTACTCTCAAGGGACAACAAACATTCAGTACTTC	CASSYSQGTTNIQYF
14	TRBJ2-7	NA	NA	TRBV21-1	TGTGCCAGCAGCAAAGAGACAGCCACCTACGAGCAGTACTTC	CASSKETATYEQYF
14	TRBJ2-7	NA	NA	TRBV5-1	TGCGCCAGCAGCTCGCAAACAGGGTTATACGAGCAGTACTTC	CASSSQTGLYEQYF
14	TRBJ2-2	NA	NA	TRBV5-1	TGCGCCAGCAGCTTGGCCTTAGGGGCCGGGGAGCTGTTTTTT	CASSLALGAGELFF
17	TRBJ1-1	NA	TRBD1	TRBV5-1	TGCGCCAGCAGCTTATATCCTGAGGGGGCCCCGAACACTGAAGCTTTCTTT	CASSLYPEGAPNTEAFF
18	TRBJ1-1	NA	NA	TRBV5-1	TGCGCCAGCAGCTTGGTGTATAGCGGATCCCTCATGAACACTGAAGCTTTCTTT	CASSLVYSGSLMNTEAFF
15	TRBJ2-7	NA	TRBD2	TRBV6-6	TGTGCCAGCAGTACGACTAGCGGGCGCTCCTACGAGCAGTACTTC	CASSTTSGRSYEQYF